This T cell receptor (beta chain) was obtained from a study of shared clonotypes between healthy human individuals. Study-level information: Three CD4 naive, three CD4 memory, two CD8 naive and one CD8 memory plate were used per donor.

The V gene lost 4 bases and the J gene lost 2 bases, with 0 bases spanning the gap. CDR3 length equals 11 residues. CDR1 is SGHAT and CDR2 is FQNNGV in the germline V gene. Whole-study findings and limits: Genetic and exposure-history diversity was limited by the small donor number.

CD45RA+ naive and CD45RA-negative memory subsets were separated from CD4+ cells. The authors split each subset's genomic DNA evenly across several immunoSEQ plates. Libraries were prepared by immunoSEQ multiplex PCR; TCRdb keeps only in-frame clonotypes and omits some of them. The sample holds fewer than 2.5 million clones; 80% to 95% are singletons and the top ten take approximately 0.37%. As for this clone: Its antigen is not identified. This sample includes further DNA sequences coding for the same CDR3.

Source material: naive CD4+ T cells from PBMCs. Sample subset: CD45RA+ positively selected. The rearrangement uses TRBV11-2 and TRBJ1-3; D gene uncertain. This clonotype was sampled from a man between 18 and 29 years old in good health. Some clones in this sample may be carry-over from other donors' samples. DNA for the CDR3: TGTGCCAGCAGCTCTGGAAACACCATATATTTT. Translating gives CASSSGNTIYF. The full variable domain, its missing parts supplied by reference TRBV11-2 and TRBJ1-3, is EAGVAQSPRYKIIEKRQSVAFWCNPISGHATLYWYQQILGQGPKLLIQFQNNGVVDDSQLPKDRFSAERLKGVDSTLKIQPAKLEDSAVYLCASSSGNTIYFGEGSWLTVV.